What follows is one T cell receptor (beta chain) and its context. Antigen unknown. These data are taken from a study of T cell responses to AZD1222 COVID-19 vaccine. Notes on the study in general: Vaccine-related CD4 TCRs covered spike, predominating at 160-218 and 743-854.

Profiling relied on immunoSEQ multiplex PCR, and the TCRdb table lists in-frame clones only, not all of them. Here the sample spans approximately 180,000 clones, about nine tenths being singletons. The receptor's source is an adult in good health. The specimen comprised peripheral blood, sampled on day 0 of AZD1222 vaccination.

This CDR3 reads CASSLEVQGYNEQFF. CDR3 nucleotides: TGTGCCAGCAGCTTAGAAGTGCAGGGGTACAATGAGCAGTTCTTC. The rearrangement joins TRBV11-2 to TRBJ2-1; D is possibly TRBD1 (6 bases). The germline V gene has CDR1 SGHAT and CDR2 FQNNGV. The CDR3 is made up of 15 amino acids. Trimming pared 0 bases from V and 4 bases from J, leaving 10 bases between.